This T cell receptor beta chain was sequenced in a study of OX40 agonist ivuxolimab in advanced cancers. Study-level background: An agonistic human IgG2 monoclonal antibody against OX40 (CD134) was given. Treatment received earlier with anti-PD-1, anti-PD-L1 or anti-CTLA-4 agents was allowed, and roughly 40% had some. The study, taken as a whole, reports: CD8+ T cells were the subset that, on average, had more expanded clones than CD4+.

Germline V CDR1 and CDR2: SNHLY, FYNNEI. This CDR3 is 17 amino acids long. Between the trimmed V and J ends, which lost 6 bases and 4 bases, there was a span of 22 bases. Patients with autoimmune history or systemic immunosuppression were excluded. Only in-frame clones appear in the TCRdb table, and some are missing; sequencing was by immunoSEQ multiplex PCR. The sample lists roughly 50,000 clones, 80% to 85% occurring once. A word on this clone: Its antigen is unknown.

The V gene is TRBV2, the J gene TRBJ1-5, with a possible D match to TRBD1 (6 bases). The origin of this receptor is an adult with an advanced solid tumor such as melanoma, head and neck, liver or kidney cancer. The sample consisted of CD4+ or CD8+ T cells sorted from blood, taken in a trial of the OX40 agonist ivuxolimab. CDR3 nucleotide sequence: TGTGCCAGCAGCGCAAGGCTGGGGGGCGAGGGAAATCAGCCCCAGCATTTT. It specifies CASSARLGGEGNQPQHF.